Listed here is a single T cell receptor beta chain. This clonotype appeared many times. Its antigen has not been determined. The record has no base qualities; no much larger clone is one base away. The study deep-sequenced TCR repertoires of sorted CD4+ and CD8+ blood T cells from severe aplastic anemia patients and healthy subjects. Ficoll-Paque density gradient centrifugation was used to isolate peripheral blood mononuclear cells. CD4+ and CD8+ T cells were sorted by FACS or magnetic beads before DNA extraction. TCR beta VDJ combination and CDR3 sequence profiling used genomic DNA as the template. TCR repertoire sequencing was run on an Illumina HiSeq 2000. The study's processing was this. TRBV/TRBJ rearrangement plots, CDR3 size and DJ length profiles, and Simpson's diversity index were used to assess repertoires. The immunodominant clone was defined as the most abundant DNA sequence in deep sequencing data. CDR3 amino acid sequences were checked for sharing between subjects and were compared against published repertoires and the VDJdb database. TCRdb applied fastp at Q25 and MiXCR to the public reads, then kept only in-frame beta chains. Each CDR3 protein gets just one entry, which takes the most common genes and DNA from the rows behind it. Clone size and V and J calls follow TCRdb, not the original study. The sample table records about 190,000 distinct CDR3 sequences; less than 65% of these occur just once. Approximately 15% of the sample goes to the ten largest clones.

This record belongs to a study of CD8+CD57+ T cells in acquired aplastic anemia (dated by TCRdb to about 2018). Regarding the complete study: DNA extracted from sorted CD4+ and CD8+ cells had a mean of roughly 3.4 ug, with a range of roughly 0.18 to 27.4 ug. For healthy donor samples, the average read count was about 9.8 million for CD4+ cells and 11 million to 13 million for CD8+ cells.

V is shortened by 3 bases, J by 7 bases, and the region joining them spans 15 bases. From cysteine to phenylalanine, the CDR3 is 14 amino acids long. CDR3 DNA only is kept here, 42 bases in frame from base 1. From a lookup of the germline V gene, CDR1 and CDR2 are SGHTA and FQGNSA. Results the study describes overall, beyond this receptor: Fewer than 35 CD8+ CDR3 sequences were found to be shared between patients and controls, but these sequences appeared to be highly expressed in patients and within the immunodominant clones of the patients. Patients and healthy controls showed no significant difference in CD8+ Simpson's diversity (P=0.060).

What was sequenced was sorted CD4+, CD8+, or CD8+CD57+ T cells (not recorded which) from PBMCs. This TCR was sampled from a human donor in good health, serving as a control. The receptor chain draws on TRBV7-2 and TRBJ1-1; TRBD1 is a weak D gene call, 6 bases matching. CDR3 protein: CASSFTLGTYEAFF. Read as DNA, the sequence is TGTGCCAGCAGCTTCACCCTCGGGACATATGAAGCTTTCTTT.